There are a few counts of the clone carrying this T cell receptor (beta chain). Its antigen is unidentified. The repertoire was sequenced with immunoSEQ multiplex PCR; TCRdb's copy has only in-frame clones and lacks some. The table has 150,000 or so clones, more than 85% seen once. The sample belongs to a study of T cell responses to AZD1222 COVID-19 vaccine. Study observations and caveats: Mostly white British, mostly female donors; authors suggested clonal diversity may be underestimated. Two doses of AZD1222 preceded a rise in Spike-specific TCR breadth and depth. Mapped onto spike, vaccine-associated CD4 TCRs spanned it and were dominant at 160-218 and 743-854.

The specimen was peripheral blood, collected on day 0 of AZD1222 vaccination. The sequence was obtained from an adult in good health.

The CDR3 DNA is TGTGCCAGCAAAACGGGAGTGGACACCGGGGAGCTGTTTTTT. Protein: CASKTGVDTGELFF. V is TRBV6-5 and J is TRBJ2-2, with TRBD2 as a possible D gene (6 bases). CDR1 and CDR2 from the germline V gene are MNHEY and SVGAGI. V was clipped by 7 bases and J by 3 bases, with 12 bases between them. The CDR3 contains 14 residues.